These T cell receptor beta chains were read from a single sample in a study of T cells in localized non-small cell lung cancer. Only in-frame clones appear in the TCRdb table, and some are missing; sequencing was by immunoSEQ multiplex PCR. The table lists 90,000 to 100,000 clones, roughly 88% of them singletons, with approximately 4% in the top ten. This specimen consisted of PBMCs, obtained before any cancer treatment. Receptors were obtained from a woman aged 40 to 75 with stage II squamous cell lung carcinoma. The conserved cysteine and the conserved F or W are not part of the CDR3 here.

TRBV5-4	ASSVQGADTGELF
TRBV18	ASSRNPGTGGTYEQY
TRBV10-3	AISESSRRAF
TRBV30	AWTSGNTIY
TRBV30	AFGGNEQF
TRBV28	ASSSGAAGLF
TRBV4-1	ASSQHRDTTNYGYT
TRBV5-1	ASIQEPGGEAYEQY
TRBV19	ASSPRQWGMNTEAF
TRBV28	ASSLYSGQGSDF
TRBV10-3	AIKGRAGNTIY
TRBV5-1	ASSLSQGMNTEAF
TRBV28	ATRDRTGWNEQY
TRBV28	ASNAPAFGTQY
TRBV7-9	ASSLGAGGFQAQH
TRBV11-2	ASSLEQGSTDTQY
TRBV27	ASSQIRGANEKLF
TRBV2	ASSADPGETEAF
TRBV2	ASSVWEGSEQY
TRBV5-1	ASSLMGRGAGEQY
TRBV27	ASSPVYNEQF
TRBV29-1	SVAATQETQY
TRBV11-2	ASSGGLDSSKINYGYT
TRBV19	ASSMEADYGYT
TRBV7-9	ASNSGSGITDTQY
TRBV5-6	ASSLVGGSNQPQH
TRBV2	ASVGGRGRAGNTIY
TRBV7-9	ASSSGFGEQY
TRBV30	AWLRGRDSGYT
TRBV9	ASSVYLGRGDIQF
TRBV29-1	SVGSGRDWNTIY
TRBV5-1	ASSLKAQETQY
TRBV6-1	ASTIRDNYVKQY
TRBV21-1	ASSNRAGGPTNEQF
TRBV4-1	ASSQEDGRKGLYGYT
TRBV27	ASSPGTYGYT
TRBV10-1	ASSAGGGTEAF
TRBV15	ATSRDSVYGYT
TRBV18	ASSNQESSNQPQH
TRBV5-4	ASSRQGTATEAF
TRBV5-1	ASTSGLAGAQETQY
TRBV19	ASSISPPVGNQPQH
TRBV5-1	ASRGAGIGGELF
TRBV4-2	ASSQAPPGQTSSYEQY
TRBV7-8	ASSFRAQGNTEAF
TRBV4-2	ASSQEIGGGPSTDTQY
TRBV5-6	ASSWGHLVRQNIQY
TRBV27	ASSLSIRGGEKLF
TRBV19	ASSSRDRGPGNTIY
TRBV4-2	ASSQGGMESGGYQETQY
TRBV2	ASRTGLTGWSGNTIY
TRBV5-5	ASSLGGWDTEAF
TRBV7-6	ASSPLGAGGPGEQY
TRBV5-1	ASSANYEQY
TRBV7-9	ASSLGFTGQGNQPQH
TRBV25-1	ASRPDRGTEAF
TRBV4-1	ASSLASGNDEQF
TRBV6-4	ASSQTGEAYNEQF
TRBV6-1	ASSGGHPETQY